Presented here are 27 T cell receptor beta chains from one specimen sequenced in a study of blood T cell repertoires in COVID-19 (TCRdb year 2020). Preparation of the library involved the immunoSEQ multiplex PCR assay. TCRdb retrieved this table from immuneACCESS and kept in-frame rearrangements only. Not all clones are present; in checked studies, unresolved V genes account for under half, and no reason is known for the remainder. The sample records over 250,000 clones, over 85% of which are singletons. The leading ten clones occupy under 2.5% of the sample. The sequenced sample was PBMCs or T cells enriched from blood (not recorded which). The receptors come from a woman in her sixties or seventies who had recovered from COVID-19.

This clone was seen a handful of times. The V call is TRBV27, the J call TRBJ1-6, with D perhaps TRBD1 (5 bases). V was trimmed by 0 bases and J by 2 bases, leaving 14 bases between them. The germline V gene encodes CDR1 MNHEY and CDR2 SMNVEV (reference sequence). The CDR3 runs 18 residues. CDR3 residues: CASSLSSPTGPYNSPLHF. The CDR3 nucleotides are TGTGCCAGCAGTTTATCAAGTCCTACAGGACCCTATAATTCACCCCTCCACTTT.

Details on this clone: The identical CDR3 is also encoded by other nucleotide sequences in the sample. The chain recombines TRBV24-1 with TRBJ2-5; 9 bases align to TRBD1. V shed 4 bases and J 5 bases; nucleotides not matched to a gene: 7. CDR1 and CDR2 from the germline V gene are KGHDR and SFDVKD. The CDR3 sequence is 15 residues long. The CDR3 sequence: CATSDPTGGGETQYF. The CDR3 DNA reads as TGTGCCACCAGTGACCCAACAGGGGGCGGGGAGACCCAGTACTTC.

V is TRBV5-5 and J is TRBJ2-2, with TRBD1 matching over 7 bases. Germline assignment: CDR1 SGHKS and CDR2 YYEKEE (reference sequence). The CDR3 loop spans 15 amino acids. The V and J ends lost 4 bases and 4 bases, in that order; junction bases with no gene match: 7. CDR3 in DNA: TGTGCCAGCAGCGTCGAGGGGGCGCGCACCGGGGAGCTGTTTTTT. It is translated as CASSVEGARTGELFF.

The rearrangement joins TRBV29-1 to TRBJ2-7, with 7 bases matching TRBD1. Germline CDR1 SQVTM, CDR2 ANQGSEA. With 6 bases clipped from V and 5 bases from J, the junction kept 7 bases outside the gene matches. This CDR3 region has 12 residues. This CDR3 reads CSVTTDRDEQYF. CDR3 coding DNA: TGCAGCGTAACCACCGACAGGGACGAGCAGTACTTC.

The V gene is TRBV10-2, the J gene TRBJ1-5; 10 bases align to TRBD1. This CDR3 contains 17 residues. J lost 6 bases, V lost 6 bases, and 14 bases had no gene match. The germline gives CDR1 WSHSY, CDR2 SAAADI. This chain's CDR3 is CASSHRDRGIEGQPQHF. In DNA, the CDR3 is TGCGCCAGCAGCCACCGGGACAGGGGCATTGAGGGTCAGCCCCAGCATTTT.

This clone has just a few counts. This chain links TRBV19 with TRBJ1-3; TRBD1 is a possible D gene (5 bases). Germline-derived CDR1 and CDR2 are LNHDA and SQIVND (reference sequence). The CDR3 is made up of 15 amino acids. Between the trimmed V and J ends, which lost 7 bases and 3 bases, there was a span of 16 bases. CDR3 nucleotides: TGTGCCAGTATTCAGGGTCCAGGGCTTGGAAACACCATATATTTT. Translated: CASIQGPGLGNTIYF.

The chain carries TRBV9 and TRBJ2-1, with D perhaps TRBD1 (5 bases). V dropped 4 bases and J dropped 3 bases, with 11 bases sitting between them. The germline gives CDR1 SGDLS, CDR2 YYNGEE. The CDR3 is 14 amino acids. DNA of the CDR3: TGTGCCAGCAGCTCCGACAGCTACTACAATGAGCAGTTCTTC. Protein: CASSSDSYYNEQFF.

V is TRBV19 and J is TRBJ1-4; 7 nucleotides agree with TRBD1. The CDR3 length is 13 residues. The V gene end was trimmed by 6 bases and the J gene end by 5 bases; junction bases not matched to a gene: 3. Germline CDR1 is LNHDA and CDR2 is SQIVND (reference sequence). The CDR3 loop is CASRPGGNEKLFF. As DNA, the CDR3 is TGTGCCAGTAGACCAGGGGGAAATGAAAAACTGTTTTTT.

Of note for this clone: The same CDR3 arises from other DNA sequences in this sample as well. This chain uses TRBV30 with TRBJ1-2, with D uncertain. The germline V and J ends were trimmed by 5 bases and 0 bases, with 10 bases remaining between them. Germline assignment: CDR1 GTSNPN and CDR2 SVGIG (reference sequence). The CDR3 covers 13 residues. The DNA for the CDR3 is TGTGCCTGGGGTACCTTAGCTAACTATGGCTACACCTTC. Translation gives CAWGTLANYGYTF.

DNA of the CDR3: TGTGCCAGCAGCCCAACGGACTCAGGGGGCGCGTATGGCTACACCTTC. It is translated as CASSPTDSGGAYGYTF. V gene TRBV5-6 combines with J gene TRBJ1-2, with TRBD1 identical over 8 bases. This CDR3 is built from 16 residues. In germline, CDR1 is SGHDT, CDR2 YYEEEE. The V and J ends lost 4 bases and 5 bases, in that order; junction bases with no gene match: 13.

The CDR3 here is CASSSQDSYSPLHF. CDR3 sequence (DNA): TGTGCCAGCAGCTCCCAGGACAGTTATTCACCCCTCCACTTT. This chain links TRBV11-2 with TRBJ1-6, with D tentatively TRBD1 (6 bases). The CDR3 loop spans 14 amino acids. V was clipped by 4 bases and J by 8 bases, with 12 bases between them. Germline V gene lookup returns CDR1 SGHAT and CDR2 FQNNGV.

The DNA of the CDR3 is TGCGCCAGCAGCCCGCGCGCGGGGGCCTACGAGCAGTACTTC. This translates into CASSPRAGAYEQYF. V usage is TRBV5-1 and J usage is TRBJ2-7, with 7 bases lining up with TRBD2. From germline, CDR1 is SGHRS and CDR2 YFSETQ. The CDR3 is 14 residues long. J was trimmed by 2 bases and V by 4 bases; bases with no gene match: 6.

This clone was detected once. This rearrangement joins TRBV5-1 to TRBJ1-1; no reliable D call. The CDR3 spans 15 residues. The germline V gene has CDR1 SGHRS and CDR2 YFSETQ. V lost 1 base and J lost 5, with 15 bases in between. The CDR3 DNA follows: TGCGCCAGCAGCTTGACCCGGACTAAGAGTACTGAAGCTTTCTTT. The encoded protein is CASSLTRTKSTEAFF.

The rearrangement links TRBV19 to TRBJ2-7; TRBD2 matches at 8 bases. The CDR3 is 14 amino acids. The germline gives CDR1 LNHDA, CDR2 SQIVND (reference sequence). J was trimmed by 3 bases and V by 1 base; bases with no gene match: 2. The chain's CDR3 is CASSIGSGIYEQYF. The CDR3 nucleotides are TGTGCCAGTAGTATAGGTAGCGGGATCTACGAGCAGTACTTC.

This rearrangement joins TRBV7-2 to TRBJ1-2; 10 nucleotides match TRBD1. The CDR3 covers 13 residues. V lost 5 bases to trimming and J lost 8 bases; unmatched junction nucleotides: 5. Germline V lookup: CDR1 SGHTA, CDR2 FQGNSA. CDR3 amino acids: CASSDRGLRGYTF. CDR3 DNA sequence: TGTGCCAGCAGCGACAGGGGGCTCAGGGGCTACACCTTC.

The chain combines TRBV27 with TRBJ2-3; D ambiguous. Trimming took off 4 bases at V and 2 bases at J, with 10 bases between the two ends. Per germline, CDR1 MNHEY and CDR2 SMNVEV (reference sequence). The CDR3 covers 14 residues. CDR3 region: CASSSRPSTDTQYF. Written as DNA, the CDR3 is TGTGCCAGCAGTTCCAGGCCCTCCACAGATACGCAGTATTTT.

The chain is built from TRBV21-1 and TRBJ2-1; TRBD2 was called by the table and not checked on the DNA. TRBV21-1 is recorded as a pseudogene. CDR3 length: 18 amino acids. The CDR3 DNA sequence: TGTGCCAGCAGCCCCCCTTTTAAGGTTCTTTCTAGGAGGGATGAGCAGTTCTTC. Residues: CASSPPFKVLSRRDEQFF.

This clone was seen a handful of times. The chain recombines TRBV6-1 with TRBJ1-1; TRBD1 matches at 12 bases. Losses at the gene ends were 8 bases for V and 5 bases for J; bases not matched to a gene: 9. The CDR3 runs 15 residues. Germline V gene sequence: CDR1 MNHNS, CDR2 SASEGT. CDR3 in amino acids: CASGPGQGARTEAFF. CDR3 bases: TGTGCCAGCGGGCCGGGACAGGGGGCGAGGACTGAAGCTTTCTTT.

The chain is built from TRBV6-5 and TRBJ1-2, with D unresolved. V lost 6 bases and J lost 3, with 5 bases in between. The CDR3 length is 11 residues. CDR1 and CDR2 (germline): MNHEY, SVGAGI. Here the CDR3 reads CASRADYGYTF. CDR3 in DNA: TGTGCCAGCAGGGCGGACTATGGCTACACCTTC.

J is TRBJ1-2 and V is TRBV6-5; 8 bases align to TRBD1. With 8 bases clipped from V and 6 bases from J, the junction kept 8 bases outside the gene matches. CDR1 MNHEY and CDR2 SVGAGI come from the germline V gene. This CDR3 contains 13 residues. The CDR3 reads CASLTGAGHGYTF. The CDR3 bases are TGTGCCAGCTTGACAGGGGCGGGCCATGGCTACACCTTC.

This chain's CDR3 is CASSLQELSSYNEQFF. CDR3 bases: TGCGCCAGCAGCTTGCAAGAACTGAGCTCCTACAATGAGCAGTTCTTC. The J gene is TRBJ2-1, the V gene TRBV5-1; D ambiguous. This CDR3 has 16 residues. V dropped 1 base and J dropped 0 bases, with 11 bases sitting between them. Germline V gives CDR1 SGHRS, CDR2 YFSETQ.

The chain uses TRBV19 and TRBJ2-2, with 8 nucleotides matching TRBD1. CDR3 size: 14 residues. Germline CDR1 is LNHDA and CDR2 is SQIVND (reference sequence). V gave up 5 bases and J gave up 6 bases; unmatched junction bases: 5. Here the CDR3 DNA reads TGTGCCAGTAGTCCCGGACAGGGCCCCGGGGAGCTGTTTTTT. As protein: CASSPGQGPGELFF.

The gene calls are TRBV7-8 and TRBJ2-7; the D gene is possibly TRBD1 (6 bases). V lost 5 bases to trimming and J lost 5 bases, with 25 bases between them. This CDR3 spans 17 amino acids. Germline values: CDR1 SGHVS, CDR2 FQNEAQ. The CDR3 sequence: CASSPSPPGHLKDEQYF. In DNA, the CDR3 is TGTGCCAGCAGCCCTAGCCCACCGGGACACTTAAAGGACGAGCAGTACTTC.

The chain has TRBV28 and TRBJ1-2; the D gene is possibly TRBD1 (5 bases). CDR1 and CDR2 from the germline V gene are MDHEN and SYDVKM. The V and J ends lost 3 bases and 4 bases respectively, with 15 bases between them. The length of the CDR3 is 15 residues. CDR3 amino acids: CASSLGQPLSYGYTF. In DNA form, the CDR3 reads TGTGCCAGCAGTTTGGGGCAGCCTCTCAGCTATGGCTACACCTTC.

The chain couples TRBV12-3 or TRBV12-4 to TRBJ1-4, with D possibly matching TRBD1 (6 bases). The CDR3 is 12 residues long. V lost 5 bases and J 8 bases, leaving 9 bases between the germline ends. Here the CDR3 DNA reads TGTGCCAGCAGTACAGGGTACGAAAAACTGTTTTTT. Amino acids: CASSTGYEKLFF.

V is TRBV2 and J is TRBJ1-2; 8 bases line up with TRBD1. The CDR3 has 15 amino acids. Trimming removed 6 bases from V and 4 bases from J; junction bases left unmatched: 10. Germline CDR1 is SNHLY and CDR2 is FYNNEI. The CDR3 DNA reads as TGTGCCAGCAGCGCCGGGACAGGATGGGGCTATGGCTACACCTTC. This codes for CASSAGTGWGYGYTF.

The chain recombines TRBV4-1 with TRBJ2-5; 8 bases map to TRBD1. The CDR3 length is 16 residues. Germline V gives CDR1 MGHRA, CDR2 YSYEKL. The J segment lost 5 bases and the V segment lost 6 bases, leaving 14 bases of the junction unmatched. Written as DNA, the CDR3 is TGCGCCAGCAGGTGGCAGGGGGCAAGTAGAGGGGAGACCCAGTACTTC. It translates to CASRWQGASRGETQYF.